The 19 T cell receptor beta chains presented below share a single source sample, sequenced in a study of blood T cell repertoires in COVID-19 (TCRdb year 2020). Library creation used the immunoSEQ multiplex PCR assay. The source is immuneACCESS, and TCRdb retained only in-frame sequences with V and J called. Part of the clones is not carried over; for the studies checked, unresolved V genes explain less than half of this, and the remainder is unexplained. In all, the sample holds roughly 90,000 clones, and about 90% of those were seen once. The ten top clones hold roughly 1.5% of the sample. The sample taken for sequencing was peripheral blood. Every receptor here comes from a human donor with active COVID-19. The donor label of this sample is uncertain.

The chain joins TRBV5-6 to TRBJ2-7, with TRBD1 matching 11 bases. The CDR3 runs 15 residues. Germline V gene lookup returns CDR1 SGHDT and CDR2 YYEEEE. V lost 3 bases and J lost 5; bases outside the gene matches: 7. In nucleotides, the CDR3 is TGTGCCAGCAGCTCACCGGGACAGGGGGTCCACGAGCAGTACTTC. Translation gives CASSSPGQGVHEQYF.

In the case of this clone: Other DNA sequences in this sample translate to the same CDR3. The chain recombines TRBV5-4 with TRBJ1-1, with D possibly being TRBD1 (5 bases). Germline V gene data show CDR1 as SGHNT and CDR2 as YYREEE (reference sequence). There are 13 residues in the CDR3. Trimming cost V 2 bases and J 2 bases, with 7 bases left between them. The CDR3 DNA sequence: TGTGCCAGCAGCTTTCAGGGAAACACTGAAGCTTTCTTT. Residues: CASSFQGNTEAFF.

This chain links TRBV7-3 with TRBJ1-1; tentatively, D is TRBD1 (5 bases). The CDR3 consists of 16 residues. Trimming cost V 0 bases and J 5 bases, with 16 bases left between them. The germline V gene encodes CDR1 SGHTA and CDR2 FQGTGA. The CDR3 spells CASSLTSGQGRTEAFF. The CDR3 DNA follows: TGTGCCAGCAGCTTAACGTCCGGACAAGGAAGGACTGAAGCTTTCTTT.

V gene TRBV5-1 combines with J gene TRBJ2-7; 8 bases are a match to TRBD1. The junction had 6 bases not matched to a gene; V was cut back by 2 bases and J by 5 bases. Germline lookup yields CDR1 SGHRS and CDR2 YFSETQ. The CDR3 is 14 amino acids. In DNA, the CDR3 is TGCGCCAGCAGCTTTGGGACAGGTCGCCACGAGCAGTACTTC. As protein: CASSFGTGRHEQYF.

This clone was counted a single time. The chain couples TRBV7-8 to TRBJ2-7, with 7 bases matching TRBD2. In germline, CDR1 is SGHVS, CDR2 FQNEAQ. V dropped 3 bases and J dropped 4; count of bases not matched to a gene: 9. The CDR3 spans 15 residues. Here the CDR3 DNA reads TGTGCCAGCAGCTTTGGGGGGGTGAGAGTGTACGAGCAGTACTTC. As protein: CASSFGGVRVYEQYF.

The rearrangement uses TRBV4-1 and TRBJ2-1; 8 bases line up with TRBD2. The germline gives CDR1 MGHRA, CDR2 YSYEKL. The ends lost 0 bases at V and 5 bases at J; junction bases unmatched: 6. CDR3 length equals 16 residues. CDR3 DNA sequence: TGCGCCAGCAGCCAAGATTGGGCGGGGGGACACAATGAGCAGTTCTTC. Amino acids: CASSQDWAGGHNEQFF.

This rearrangement joins TRBV3-1 (or the pseudogene TRBV3-2) to TRBJ2-5; TRBD2 matches 7 bases. The CDR3 runs 15 residues. Germline V lookup: CDR1 LGHDT, CDR2 YNNKEL (reference sequence). V was pared by 1 base and J by 5 bases, with 7 bases of the junction left unmatched. The CDR3 DNA reads TGTGCCAGCAGCCAAGGGGGGGGTGTCTTGGAGACCCAGTACTTC. It is translated as CASSQGGGVLETQYF.

As to this clone: Compared with germline, one end of the junction differs, possibly owing to a read error. The V gene is TRBV10-2, the J gene TRBJ1-5, with 7 positions matching TRBD1. Germline CDR1 WSHSY, CDR2 SAAADI. The CDR3 has 16 residues. The DNA for the CDR3 is TGCGCCAGCAGAGAGTACAAAAGGACAGGCGATCAGCCCCAGCATTTT. Its translation is CASREYKRTGDQPQHF.

This sequence joins TRBV27 and TRBJ1-1; D is unresolved. The CDR3 is 13 residues long. The V end was cut by 6 bases, the J end by 1 base, with 9 bases between. The V gene's germline CDR1 is MNHEY and CDR2 SMNVEV (reference sequence). CDR3 residues: CASSIHRNTEAFF. The CDR3 coding sequence is TGTGCCAGCAGCATCCATAGGAACACTGAAGCTTTCTTT.

The chain joins TRBV5-8 to TRBJ2-5, with 10 bases matching TRBD1. The germline gives CDR1 SGHTS, CDR2 YDEGEE. Unmatched junction bases numbered 11, after V lost 2 bases and J lost 7 bases. CDR3 length: 16 residues. In nucleotides, the CDR3 is TGTGCCAGCAGCTTATTCCATGGACAGGGGGTCGGGACCCAGTACTTC. This sequence encodes CASSLFHGQGVGTQYF.

This clone was picked up one time. The V and J genes are TRBV10-2 and TRBJ2-1, with 10 bases matching TRBD2. Germline CDR1 and CDR2: WSHSY and SAAADI. Trimming took 3 bases from V and 8 from J; bases not matched to a gene: 4. The CDR3 is 14 amino acids. CDR3 region: CASSEASGGDEQFF. Here the CDR3 DNA reads TGCGCCAGCAGTGAAGCTAGCGGGGGCGATGAGCAGTTCTTC.

This clone was seen a handful of times. This chain connects TRBV9 to TRBJ2-7, with 7 nucleotides matching TRBD1. The ends lost 2 bases at V and 0 bases at J; junction bases unmatched: 2. The length of the CDR3 is 14 residues. Germline CDR1 and CDR2: SGDLS and YYNGEE. CDR3 residues: CASSVGQSSYEQYF. The CDR3 region has the DNA TGTGCCAGCAGCGTGGGACAGAGCTCCTACGAGCAGTACTTC.

This sequence joins TRBV7-9 and TRBJ2-5, with TRBD1 identical over 7 bases. V shed 10 bases, J shed 4 bases, and the junction held 15 bases outside the gene matches. Germline V gene data show CDR1 as SEHNR and CDR2 as FQNEAQ (reference sequence). The CDR3 totals 15 residues. CDR3 nucleotide sequence: TGTGCCACTCTCCAAACAGGGGCGGGTTTAGAGACCCAGTACTTC. Protein: CATLQTGAGLETQYF.

V is TRBV5-4 and J is TRBJ1-2, with a tentative D call TRBD1 (6 bases). Trimming removed 3 bases from V and 1 base from J, with 19 bases in between. The CDR3 contains 17 residues. CDR1 is SGHNT and CDR2 is YYREEE in the germline V gene (reference sequence). CDR3 sequence reads: CASSSRADRGRNYGYTF. As DNA, the CDR3 is TGTGCCAGCAGCTCAAGGGCGGACAGAGGACGTAACTATGGCTACACCTTC. Variable domain in full (rest from reference TRBV5-4 and TRBJ1-2): ETGVTQSPTHLIKTRGQQVTLRCSSQSGHNTVSWYQQALGQGPQFIFQYYREEENGRGNFPPRFSGLQFPNYSSELNVNALELDDSALYLCASSSRADRGRNYGYTFGSGTRLTVV.

The CDR3: CASSLPGTSGGETQYF. For the CDR3, the DNA is TGTGCCAGCAGCCTACCCGGGACTAGCGGCGGAGAGACCCAGTACTTC. The chain recombines TRBV13 with TRBJ2-5; 11 bases match TRBD2. CDR3 length equals 16 residues. After removal of 5 bases from V and 4 bases from J, the junction contained 9 bases not matched to a gene. Germline CDR1 PRHDT, CDR2 FYEKMQ (reference sequence).

The chain joins TRBV18 to TRBJ2-6; TRBD1 matches at 7 bases. This CDR3 is 17 amino acids long. The junction had 5 bases not matched to a gene; V was cut back by 3 bases and J by 0 bases. CDR1 is KGHSH and CDR2 is LQKENI in the germline V gene. This chain's CDR3 is CASSPRQGASGANVLTF. CDR3 sequence (DNA): TGTGCCAGCTCACCGAGACAGGGCGCCTCTGGGGCCAACGTCCTGACTTTC.

This clone was detected only a few times. This rearrangement joins TRBV7-2 to TRBJ2-1, with D tentatively TRBD1 (7 bases). The CDR3 has 15 amino acids. Germline V lookup: CDR1 SGHTA, CDR2 FQGNSA. Trimming removed 3 bases at V and 4 bases at J, with 13 bases between. CDR3 DNA sequence: TGTGCCAGCAGCTTCCAGGGGGGCGGGTACAATGAGCAGTTCTTC. It translates to CASSFQGGGYNEQFF. Full variable domain (rest looked up from reference TRBV7-2 and TRBJ2-1): GAGVSQSPSNKVTEKGKDVELRCDPISGHTALYWYRQSLGQGLEFLIYFQGNSAPDKSGLPSDRFSAERTGGSVSTLTIQRTQQEDSAVYLCASSFQGGGYNEQFFGPGTRLTVL.

CDR3 protein: CASSPGAVSTDTQYF. CDR3 DNA: TGTGCCAGCAGTCCAGGGGCAGTCAGCACAGATACGCAGTATTTT. The chain links TRBV28 to TRBJ2-3, with D maybe TRBD1 (6 bases). CDR3 length: 15 amino acids. Germline values: CDR1 MDHEN, CDR2 SYDVKM. The V end lost 5 bases, the J end lost 0 bases, and 12 bases lay between the germline ends. The variable domain in full, with the rest retrieved from reference TRBV28 and TRBJ2-3, is DVKVTQSSRYLVKRTGEKVFLECVQDMDHENMFWYRQDPGLGLRLIYFSYDVKMKEKGDIPEGYSVSREKKERFSLILESASTNQTSMYLCASSPGAVSTDTQYFGPGTRLTVL.

The chain employs TRBV6-6 and TRBJ2-2; 10 nucleotides match TRBD1. The CDR3 consists of 16 residues. The trim removed 4 bases at V and 0 bases at J, leaving 2 bases unmatched. Germline V CDR1 and CDR2: MNHNY, SVGAGI (reference sequence). The CDR3 region is CASSSGTGANTGELFF. The CDR3, as DNA: TGTGCCAGCAGTTCCGGGACAGGGGCGAACACCGGGGAGCTGTTTTTT.